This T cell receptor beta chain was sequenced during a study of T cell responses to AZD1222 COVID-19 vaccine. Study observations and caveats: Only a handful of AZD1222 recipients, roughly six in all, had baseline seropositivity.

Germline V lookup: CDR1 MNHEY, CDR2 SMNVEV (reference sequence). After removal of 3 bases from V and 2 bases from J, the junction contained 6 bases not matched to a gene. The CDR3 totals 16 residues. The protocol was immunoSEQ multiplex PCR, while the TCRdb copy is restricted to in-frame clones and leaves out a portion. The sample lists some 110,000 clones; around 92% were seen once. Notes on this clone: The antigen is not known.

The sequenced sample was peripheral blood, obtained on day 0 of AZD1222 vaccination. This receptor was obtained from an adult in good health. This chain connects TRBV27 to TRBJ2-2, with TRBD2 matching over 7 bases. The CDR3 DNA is TGTGCCAGCAGTTTGAGGGAGGGCGTAAACACCGGGGAGCTGTTTTTT. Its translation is CASSLREGVNTGELFF.